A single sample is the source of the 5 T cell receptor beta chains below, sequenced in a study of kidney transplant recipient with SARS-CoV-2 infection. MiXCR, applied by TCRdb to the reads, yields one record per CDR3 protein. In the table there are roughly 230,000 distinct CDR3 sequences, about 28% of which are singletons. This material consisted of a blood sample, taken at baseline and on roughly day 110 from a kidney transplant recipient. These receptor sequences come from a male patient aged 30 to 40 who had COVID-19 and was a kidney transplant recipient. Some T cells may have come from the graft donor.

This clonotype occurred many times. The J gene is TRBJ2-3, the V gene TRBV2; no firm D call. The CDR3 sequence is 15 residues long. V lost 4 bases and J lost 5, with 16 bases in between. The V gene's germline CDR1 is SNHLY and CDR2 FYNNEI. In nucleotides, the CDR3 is TGTGCCAGCAGTGCCGTAAGGAGTCGCAGAGATACGCAGTATTTT. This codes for CASSAVRSRRDTQYF. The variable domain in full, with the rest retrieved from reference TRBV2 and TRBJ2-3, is EPEVTQTPSHQVTQMGQEVILRCVPISNHLYFYWYRQILGQKVEFLVSFYNNEISEKSEIFDDQFSVERPDGSNFTLKIRSTKLEDSAMYFCASSAVRSRRDTQYFGPGTRLTVL.

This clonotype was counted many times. The CDR3 DNA follows: TGTGCCAGCTCATTGTGGCAGGGCGAGACCCAGTACTTC. Protein product: CASSLWQGETQYF. This chain links TRBV28 with TRBJ2-5; D might be TRBD1 (5 bases). This CDR3 spans 13 amino acids. The germline CDR1 and CDR2 sequences are MDHEN and SYDVKM. With 8 bases removed from V and 5 bases from J, the gap between germline ends came to 15 bases.

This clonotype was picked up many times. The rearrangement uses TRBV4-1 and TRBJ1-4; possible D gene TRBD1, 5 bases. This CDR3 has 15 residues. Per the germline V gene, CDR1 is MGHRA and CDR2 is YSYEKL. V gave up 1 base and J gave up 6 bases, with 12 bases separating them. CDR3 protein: CASSQVVRVDEKLFF. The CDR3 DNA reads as TGCGCCAGCAGCCAAGTGGTCAGGGTAGATGAAAAACTGTTTTTT.

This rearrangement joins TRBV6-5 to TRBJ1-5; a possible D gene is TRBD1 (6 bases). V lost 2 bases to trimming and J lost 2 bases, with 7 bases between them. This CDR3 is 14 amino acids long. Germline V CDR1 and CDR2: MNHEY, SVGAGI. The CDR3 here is CASSYRQGNQPQHF. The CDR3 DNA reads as TGTGCCAGCAGTTACCGACAGGGCAATCAGCCCCAGCATTTT.

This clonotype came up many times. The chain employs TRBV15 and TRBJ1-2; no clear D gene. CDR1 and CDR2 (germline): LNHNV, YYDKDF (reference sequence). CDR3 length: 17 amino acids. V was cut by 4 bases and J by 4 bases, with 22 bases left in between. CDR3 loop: CATSISVRCGKTYGYTF. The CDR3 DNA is TGTGCCACCAGCATCTCGGTAAGGTGTGGAAAGACCTATGGCTACACCTTC.